This entry features one T cell receptor (beta chain) sequence. These data come from a study of ipilimumab plus nivolumab after autologous stem cell transplantation. Ipilimumab, 1 mg/kg, started 14 to 28 days after autologous transplant. Clones were read by immunoSEQ multiplex PCR, and TCRdb kept only the in-frame ones, dropping some. The table has roughly 86,000 clones, 75% to 85% seen once. CDR1 is SGDLS and CDR2 is YYNGEE in the germline V gene. Trimming removed 4 bases from V and 2 bases from J, with 15 bases in between. CDR3 length equals 15 residues. The V gene is TRBV9, the J gene TRBJ1-2, with D possibly matching TRBD1 (5 bases). The sequencing here drew on PBMCs, taken in a trial of ipilimumab plus nivolumab as post-transplant consolidation. The clonotype comes from a male donor with diffuse large B-cell lymphoma. For the CDR3, the DNA is TGTGCCAGCAGCCCCGGGGCCCCGGACAACTATGGCTACACCTTC. Encoded protein: CASSPGAPDNYGYTF.